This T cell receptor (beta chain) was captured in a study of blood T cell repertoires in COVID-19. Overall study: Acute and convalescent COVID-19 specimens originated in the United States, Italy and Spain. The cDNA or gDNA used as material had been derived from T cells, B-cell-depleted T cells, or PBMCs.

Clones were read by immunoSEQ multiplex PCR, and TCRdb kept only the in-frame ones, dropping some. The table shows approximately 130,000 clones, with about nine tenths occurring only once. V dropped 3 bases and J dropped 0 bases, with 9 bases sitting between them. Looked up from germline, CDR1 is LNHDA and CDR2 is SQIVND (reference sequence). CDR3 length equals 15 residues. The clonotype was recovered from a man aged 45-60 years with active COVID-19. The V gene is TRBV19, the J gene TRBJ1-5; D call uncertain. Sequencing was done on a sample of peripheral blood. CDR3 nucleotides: TGTGCCAGTAGTATCGGTGGTTCTAGCAATCAGCCCCAGCATTTT. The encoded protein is CASSIGGSSNQPQHF.